This TCR beta chain was identified during a study of blood T cell repertoires in COVID-19. The wider study: COVID-19 samples, acute and convalescent, were from the United States, Italy and Spain.

Germline trimming cut 3 bases from V and 9 bases from J; bases unmatched to any gene: 6. Germline V gives CDR1 MNHEY, CDR2 SMNVEV (reference sequence). The CDR3 has 15 amino acids. Which cohort a participant joined came from the clinical history participants gave. Original analysis: Amplifying reference gene primers gave estimates of nucleated cell counts. Sequenced by immunoSEQ multiplex PCR; TCRdb stores in-frame clones only, minus some. V, J and clone size are taken as reported in that table, and D and trimming were inferred from the DNA itself. The data show under 350,000 clones, 90% seen once. The TCR comes from a man aged 60 to 75 who had recovered from COVID-19. V is TRBV27 and J is TRBJ2-2, with TRBD2 matching over 11 bases. Sequences were obtained from PBMCs or T cells enriched from blood (not recorded which). In DNA, the CDR3 is TGTGCCAGCAGTTTTTTAGCGGGAGGGCCCCGGGAGCTGTTTTTT. This gives the protein CASSFLAGGPRELFF.